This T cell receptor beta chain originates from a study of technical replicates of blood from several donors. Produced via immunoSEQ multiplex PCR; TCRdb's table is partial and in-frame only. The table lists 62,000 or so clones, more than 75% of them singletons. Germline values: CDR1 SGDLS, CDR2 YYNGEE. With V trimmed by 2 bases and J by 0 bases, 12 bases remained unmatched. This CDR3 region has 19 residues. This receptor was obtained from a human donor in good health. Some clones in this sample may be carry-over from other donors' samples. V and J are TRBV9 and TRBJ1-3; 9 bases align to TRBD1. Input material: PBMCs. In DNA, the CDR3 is TGTGCCAGCAGCGTTGGGACAGGGTCAGTAGGTGGCTCTGGAAACACCATATATTTT. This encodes CASSVGTGSVGGSGNTIYF. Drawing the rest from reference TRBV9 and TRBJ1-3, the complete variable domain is DSGVTQTPKHLITATGQRVTLRCSPRSGDLSVYWYQQSLDQGLQFLIQYYNGEERAKGNILERFSAQQFPDLHSELNLSSLELGDSALYFCASSVGTGSVGGSGNTIYFGEGSWLTVV.